The 20 T cell receptor beta chains below all came from one sample that was sequenced in a study of blood T cell repertoires in COVID-19. Generated by immunoSEQ multiplex PCR, the TCRdb table keeps only in-frame clones and is missing some. The sample shows about 230,000 clones, less than 90% of them seen only once. Sequencing was performed on peripheral blood. These receptors were collected from a woman between 65 and 79 years old with active or convalescent COVID-19.

The chain has TRBV7-2 and TRBJ1-1, with D perhaps TRBD1 (5 bases). Germline assignment: CDR1 SGHTA and CDR2 FQGNSA. The CDR3 runs to 14 residues. The germline V and J ends were trimmed by 0 bases and 5 bases, with 10 bases remaining between them. The CDR3: CASSLATGGTEAFF. As DNA, the CDR3 is TGTGCCAGCAGCTTAGCGACCGGGGGGACTGAAGCTTTCTTT.

This clone came up once. The chain has TRBV9 and TRBJ2-1; 7 bases match TRBD1. Germline V lookup: CDR1 SGDLS, CDR2 YYNGEE. V shed 4 bases, J shed 7 bases, and the junction held 11 bases outside the gene matches. This CDR3 region has 15 residues. The CDR3 loop reads CASSLKTGNENEQFF. The CDR3 DNA is TGTGCCAGCAGCCTCAAGACAGGGAATGAAAATGAGCAGTTCTTC.

This sequence joins TRBV15 and TRBJ1-2; weak D call: TRBD1 (5 bases). The CDR3 is made up of 15 amino acids. The germline CDR1 and CDR2 sequences are LNHNV and YYDKDF (reference sequence). V dropped 1 base and J dropped 6 bases, with 15 bases sitting between them. The CDR3 DNA reads as TGTGCCACCAGCAGAGCCCAGGGCCCTAGGGATGGCTACACCTTC. Translated: CATSRAQGPRDGYTF.

The rearrangement joins TRBV19 to TRBJ1-5, with D hard to call. Trimming removed 6 bases from V and 7 bases from J, with 16 bases in between. The germline V gene has CDR1 LNHDA and CDR2 SQIVND (reference sequence). The CDR3 totals 14 residues. The CDR3: CASSPPAGGQPQHF. The DNA for the CDR3 is TGTGCCAGTAGCCCTCCGGCGGGTGGACAGCCCCAGCATTTT.

The rearrangement uses TRBV27 and TRBJ1-2, with D tentatively TRBD1 (6 bases). Germline CDR1 is MNHEY and CDR2 is SMNVEV (reference sequence). CDR3 size: 14 residues. The ends were cut back, 8 bases at V and 6 bases at J, with 19 bases in the middle. CDR3 sequence: CASGYPRQVNGYTF. The CDR3, as DNA: TGTGCCAGCGGATACCCCCGACAGGTCAATGGCTACACCTTC.

The chain links TRBV12-3 or TRBV12-4 to TRBJ2-3; D is ambiguous. CDR3 length equals 12 residues. Trimming shortened V by 3 bases and J by 3 bases, and 4 bases separated the two germline ends. The CDR3 DNA reads TGTGCCAGCAGTTTCAGGACAGATACGCAGTATTTT. Protein sequence: CASSFRTDTQYF.

A single count supports this clone. The V call is TRBV18, the J call TRBJ1-2; a possible D gene is TRBD1 (6 bases). The CDR3 has 16 amino acids. Germline values: CDR1 KGHSH, CDR2 LQKENI. V lost 3 bases, J lost 2 bases, and 16 bases lay in between. The CDR3 region is CASSPRAGAWNYGYTF. As DNA, the CDR3 is TGTGCCAGCTCACCTAGAGCGGGGGCCTGGAACTATGGCTACACCTTC.

The V and J genes are TRBV3-1 (or the pseudogene TRBV3-2) and TRBJ2-6; 11 bases map to TRBD2. V shed 3 bases, J shed 0 bases, and the junction held 4 bases outside the gene matches. Germline V gene data show CDR1 as LGHDT and CDR2 as YNNKEL (reference sequence). The CDR3 loop spans 18 amino acids. The CDR3 nucleotides are TGTGCCAGCAGCCATTTCACTAGCGGGAGCTCTGGGGCCAACGTCCTGACTTTC. Translation gives CASSHFTSGSSGANVLTF.

The chain uses TRBV30 and TRBJ1-5, with D perhaps TRBD1 (6 bases). The germline V gene encodes CDR1 GTSNPN and CDR2 SVGIG (reference sequence). Trimming stripped 5 bases from V and 4 bases from J, with 15 bases between. The CDR3 extends over 14 amino acids. CDR3 amino acids: CAWRRGGPNQPQHF. The CDR3 coding sequence is TGTGCCTGGCGGAGGGGGGGCCCGAATCAGCCCCAGCATTTT.

This rearrangement joins TRBV7-9 to TRBJ2-4; maybe TRBD1 (6 bases). The CDR3 loop spans 14 amino acids. CDR1 SEHNR and CDR2 FQNEAQ come from the germline V gene (reference sequence). Trimming took off 1 base at V and 8 bases at J, with 12 bases between the two ends. CDR3 DNA: TGTGCCAGCAGCTTAGATACAGGGCGGTACATTCAGTACTTC. It is translated as CASSLDTGRYIQYF.

In this sample, this clone turned up a few times. The V and J genes are TRBV2 and TRBJ1-3; the match to TRBD1 covers 11 bases. V lost 8 bases and J lost 9; bases outside the gene matches: 6. The CDR3 length is 13 residues. Germline assignment: CDR1 SNHLY and CDR2 FYNNEI. The CDR3 bases are TGTGCCAGCTCACGGGACAGGGGGACCACCATATATTTT. Translating it yields CASSRDRGTTIYF.

This chain uses TRBV7-6 with TRBJ1-2, with D possibly being TRBD1 (6 bases). This CDR3 is 15 amino acids long. V shed 1 base and J shed 2 bases, with 11 bases lying between them. CDR1 and CDR2 (germline): SGHVS, FNYEAQ. CDR3 in DNA: TGTGCCAGCAGCTTAGAGGGGGGGGTCAACTATGGCTACACCTTC. This encodes CASSLEGGVNYGYTF.

This clone was seen repeatedly, ten times or more. The sample holds other DNA sequences that translate to the same CDR3. The chain couples TRBV5-1 to TRBJ1-1, with D unresolved. Looked up from germline, CDR1 is SGHRS and CDR2 is YFSETQ. Trimming stripped 1 base from V and 3 bases from J, with 7 bases between. The CDR3 runs to 13 residues. The CDR3 loop is CASSLKLDTEAFF. The DNA of the CDR3 is TGCGCCAGCAGCTTGAAGCTCGACACTGAAGCTTTCTTT.

The J gene is TRBJ2-1, the V gene TRBV7-3, with TRBD1 as a possible D gene (6 bases). Germline values: CDR1 SGHTA, CDR2 FQGTGA. V was clipped by 5 bases and J by 4 bases, with 15 bases between them. The CDR3 extends over 15 amino acids. The CDR3, as DNA: TGTGCCAGCAGCCCCCACCCTGGGACATACAATGAGCAGTTCTTC. Translating it yields CASSPHPGTYNEQFF.

The chain links TRBV18 to TRBJ1-1; 7 nucleotides match TRBD1. Trimming removed 3 bases from V and 1 base from J; junction bases left unmatched: 5. Germline V lookup: CDR1 KGHSH, CDR2 LQKENI. The CDR3 contains 15 residues. CDR3 sequence (DNA): TGTGCCAGCTCACCCCTACAGGGGACGAACACTGAAGCTTTCTTT. Translating it yields CASSPLQGTNTEAFF.

This chain connects TRBV7-8 to TRBJ1-1, with D possibly being TRBD1 (6 bases). Per the germline V gene, CDR1 is SGHVS and CDR2 is FQNEAQ. Trimming left V 4 bases short and J 4 bases short, with 10 bases between. The CDR3 sequence is 13 residues long. CDR3 coding DNA: TGTGCCAGCAGCTACACAGGGTTCACTGAAGCTTTCTTT. Translated: CASSYTGFTEAFF.

The J gene is TRBJ1-6, the V gene TRBV28; maybe TRBD1 (5 bases). Germline V gene data show CDR1 as MDHEN and CDR2 as SYDVKM. The CDR3 sequence is 14 residues long. With 7 bases removed from V and 9 bases from J, the gap between germline ends came to 16 bases. CDR3 nucleotides: TGTGCCAGCACCCCCCCACAGGTAGCTTCACCCCTCCACTTT. Protein: CASTPPQVASPLHF.

The gene calls are TRBV3-1 (or the pseudogene TRBV3-2) and TRBJ1-1; 8 nucleotides agree with TRBD1. Germline lookup yields CDR1 LGHDT and CDR2 YNNKEL (reference sequence). V was clipped by 3 bases and J by 7 bases; unmatched bases: 7. This CDR3 has 14 residues. CDR3 amino acids: CASSHLSGTGEAFF. CDR3 nucleotide sequence: TGTGCCAGCAGCCACCTGTCCGGGACAGGTGAAGCTTTCTTT.

The V gene is TRBV7-2, the J gene TRBJ2-3; D might be TRBD2 (6 bases). The V gene lost 6 bases and the J gene lost 4 bases, with 17 bases spanning the gap. Looked up from germline, CDR1 is SGHTA and CDR2 is FQGNSA. This CDR3 spans 15 amino acids. CDR3: CASSSRRAIADTQYF. CDR3 nucleotides: TGTGCCAGCAGTTCGCGGAGGGCCATCGCAGATACGCAGTATTTT.

The chain uses TRBV7-2 and TRBJ1-2, with D perhaps matching TRBD1 (6 bases). Trimming removed 1 base from V and 4 bases from J, with 13 bases in between. CDR3 length equals 15 residues. Germline CDR1 reads SGHTA; CDR2 reads FQGNSA. This CDR3 reads CASSLVGGQTYGYTF. The CDR3 DNA sequence: TGTGCCAGCAGCTTAGTGGGGGGGCAGACCTATGGCTACACCTTC. Supplemented by reference TRBV7-2 and TRBJ1-2, the full variable domain reads GAGVSQSPSNKVTEKGKDVELRCDPISGHTALYWYRQSLGQGLEFLIYFQGNSAPDKSGLPSDRFSAERTGGSVSTLTIQRTQQEDSAVYLCASSLVGGQTYGYTFGSGTRLTVV.